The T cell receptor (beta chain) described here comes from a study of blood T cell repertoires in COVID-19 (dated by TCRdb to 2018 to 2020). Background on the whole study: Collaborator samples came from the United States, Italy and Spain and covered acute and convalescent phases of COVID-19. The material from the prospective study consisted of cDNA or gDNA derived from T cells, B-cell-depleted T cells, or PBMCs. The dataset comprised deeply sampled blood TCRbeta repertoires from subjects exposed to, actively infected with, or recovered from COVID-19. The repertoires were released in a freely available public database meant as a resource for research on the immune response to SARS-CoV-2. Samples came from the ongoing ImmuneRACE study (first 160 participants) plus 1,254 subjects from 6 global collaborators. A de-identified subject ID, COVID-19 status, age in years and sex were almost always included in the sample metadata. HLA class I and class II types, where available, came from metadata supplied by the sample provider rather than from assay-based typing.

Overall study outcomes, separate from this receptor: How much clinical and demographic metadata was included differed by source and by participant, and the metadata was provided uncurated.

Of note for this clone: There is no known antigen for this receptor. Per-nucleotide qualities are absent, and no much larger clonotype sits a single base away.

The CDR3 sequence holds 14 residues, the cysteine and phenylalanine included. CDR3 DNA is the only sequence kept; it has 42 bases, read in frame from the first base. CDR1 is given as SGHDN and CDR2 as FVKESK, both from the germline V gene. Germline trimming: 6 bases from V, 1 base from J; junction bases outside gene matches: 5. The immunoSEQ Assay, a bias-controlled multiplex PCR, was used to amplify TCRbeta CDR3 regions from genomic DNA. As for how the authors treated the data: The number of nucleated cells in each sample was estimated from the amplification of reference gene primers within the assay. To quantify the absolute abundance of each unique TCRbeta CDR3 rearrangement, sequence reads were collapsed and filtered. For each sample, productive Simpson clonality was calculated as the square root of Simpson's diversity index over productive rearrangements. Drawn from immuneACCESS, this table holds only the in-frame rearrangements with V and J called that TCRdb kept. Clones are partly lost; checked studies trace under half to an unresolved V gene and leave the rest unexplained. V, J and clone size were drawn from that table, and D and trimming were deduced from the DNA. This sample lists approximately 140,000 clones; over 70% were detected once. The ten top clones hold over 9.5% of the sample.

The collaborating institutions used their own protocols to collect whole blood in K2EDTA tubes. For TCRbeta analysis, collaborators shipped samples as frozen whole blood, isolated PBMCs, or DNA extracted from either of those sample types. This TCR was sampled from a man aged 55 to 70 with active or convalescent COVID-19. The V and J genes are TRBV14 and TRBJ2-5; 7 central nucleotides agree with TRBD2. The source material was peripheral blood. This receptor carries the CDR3 CASSEWEGQETQYF. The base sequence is TGTGCCAGCAGTGAATGGGAGGGCCAAGAGACCCAGTACTTC. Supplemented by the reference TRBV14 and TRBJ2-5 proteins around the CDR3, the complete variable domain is EAGVTQFPSHSVIEKGQTVTLRCDPISGHDNLYWYRRVMGKEIKFLLHFVKESKQDESGMPNNRFLAERTGGTYSTLKVQPAELEDSGVYFCASSEWEGQETQYFGPGTRLLVL.